What follows describes a single T cell receptor (beta chain). Its specificity is unknown. V gave up 2 bases and J gave up 10 bases, with 14 bases separating them. CDR3 length equals 13 residues. Germline V lookup: CDR1 MNHEY, CDR2 SMNVEV (reference sequence). The data belong to a study of regulatory dendritic cells for organ transplantation. Study findings and constraints: Mature dendritic cells appeared to drive more memory CD8+ clonal expansion than regulatory ones. Among resting subsets, memory CD8+ cells contained the most alloreactive clonotypes. Between individuals, the alloreactive memory CD8+ T cell pool differed considerably.

FACS sorted CD4+ or CD8+ T cells into CD45RA+ naive and CD45RO+ memory. This table comes from immunoSEQ multiplex PCR, and its TCRdb copy is limited to in-frame clones, with some not included. Altogether some 35,000 clones are present, around nine tenths being singletons, with the ten largest covering about 0.11%. What was sequenced was naive CD8+ T cells from blood. Subset denoted: CD45RA+ naive T cells. The chain has TRBV27 and TRBJ1-2; D ambiguous. This clonotype originated in a human donor in good health. CDR3 sequence reads: CASSLVVGSLYTF. CDR3 bases: TGTGCCAGCAGTTTAGTCGTCGGCAGTCTCTACACCTTC.